This T cell receptor (beta chain) came from a study of cytomegalovirus exposure and HLA in healthy donors (dated by TCRdb to about 2017). For the study in its entirety: According to an earlier analysis of 550 to 700 of the donors, about 179 million T cells yielded roughly 110 million unique TCR beta sequences and about 300 Gb of sequence data. An early release covering 550 to 650 HLA-typed donors comprised 250 to 350 gigabases of sequencing data and 85 million or so unique TCR sequences. Of the roughly 420 genotyped donors, approximately 81% were placed in the genetic ancestry cluster associated with self-reported Caucasian donors. The study aimed to test whether signatures of past pathogen exposure could be identified by cataloging public T cell receptors. The study profiled the T cell repertoires of under 700 subjects by immunosequencing and related them to cytomegalovirus serostatus. A separate validation cohort of roughly 130 different subjects was used in addition to the roughly 640-subject first cohort. To predict cytomegalovirus infection status, the study brought together high-throughput TCR immunosequencing, statistical association of individual TCRs with disease status, and machine learning. A later analysis re-analyzed previously published TCR beta repertoires from 666 donors and added high-resolution HLA genotyping to study TCR occurrence patterns. Rather than using new phenotypic data, the later analysis identified candidate immune exposures from TCR beta sequences and from how often those sequences occurred across donors. In an earlier analysis of 587 of the donors, high-throughput TCR beta sequencing was used to judge whether each TCR beta V gene segment behaved as functional or pseudogenic. Alongside the repertoire data, information on donor age, sex, ethnicity and CMV serostatus was compiled. Genome-wide SNP genotypes for about three fifths of the roughly 670 donors were used in a later genetic analysis, which treated that subset as a discovery cohort. All discovery cohort repertoires had been generated using a single sequencing platform. HLA typing included class I and class II loci at four-digit resolution. The number of donors typed differed by locus, with 629-630 for A, B, C, DRB1 and DQB1, roughly 520 for DQA1, over 600 for DPA1, and around 460 for DPB1. Five DR-DQ haplotypes were treated as single units for association and clustering because of strong linkage in the cohort. Among about 360 genotyped donors of the cohort, an average of approximately 240,000 unique TCR beta nucleotide sequences were sequenced per donor, 15% to 20% of them non-productive. On the study overall, not on this receptor specifically: According to a later analysis, most CMV-associated TCR beta chains appeared to be HLA-restricted, and the HLA associations seemed to be driven largely by CMV exposure. A cluster of highly shared sequence variants was judged likely to be a technical artifact of the sequencing pipeline. In the study, about 150 TCR beta chains were listed as associated with cytomegalovirus. Correlated functional status among segregating V segments might be attributable to linkage disequilibrium, but an unknown experimental factor could not be ruled out. Most TCR sequences were seen in very few donors, while some public TCRs were found in many individuals. Because HLA typing was unavailable for some donors at each locus, only the typed subset was used in association tests. A later analysis found that HLA-associated TCR beta chains were more clonally expanded and had lower generation probabilities than equally common non-associated chains. Assigning TCR associations to individual alleles was difficult when HLA alleles, especially DR and DQ, strongly co-occurred. The presence/absence analyses assumed that sequencing depth was roughly uniform across donors, and that assumption may not be true. A few of the identified cytomegalovirus-associated TCR beta chains were confirmed in vitro to be specific for cytomegalovirus antigens. A later analysis found that TCR association rates varied across HLA loci, with DRB1 alleles showing the most associated TCRs and HLA-C alleles the fewest. The classifier was reported to diagnose cytomegalovirus status with high specificity and sensitivity in both the original cohort and the validation cohort. Immune exposure information for the cohort was limited to CMV serostatus. A further reported finding was that TCR beta sequences accurately predicted the HLA-A and HLA-B alleles for most subjects in the first cohort. Some IMGT-functional V segments, including TRBV6-2 and TRBV6-3, could not be told apart with the 87-base-pair reads, so those segments were excluded. A later genetic analysis associated a missense DCLRE1C variant with V-gene and J-gene trimming of TCR beta chains, and an independent cohort replicated the association. The cohort was sequenced for TCR beta chains only, and without alpha or paired-chain data the features that could be detected were limited. In a later genetic analysis, fewer N-insertions in productive TCRs were reported among donors in an Asian-associated ancestry cluster than the roughly 710-donor mean. Specific HLA alleles were associated with 15,000 to 20,000 TCR beta sequences at a false discovery rate of 0.05 in a later analysis. The earlier analysis of approximately 590 of the donors excluded over 15 rarely observed V segments, including chromosome 9 orphons, because counts were too low. According to the authors, the approach could potentially be generalized to other disease states and immunological phenotypes. According to a later analysis, parvovirus B19, influenza, CMV and Epstein-Barr virus appeared linked to several top co-occurrence clusters. An earlier analysis of around 540 of the donors showed that most TCR beta V segments appeared in productive rearrangements either about 87% or about 30% of the time, which broadly matched IMGT annotations.

Library method: the immunoSEQ multiplex PCR assay. For the multiplex PCR, a mixture combining 60 forward primers for TCR Vbeta segments and 13 reverse primers for TCR Jbeta segments was used. The CDR3 region of rearranged TCR beta genes was amplified from genomic DNA by a multiplex PCR assay. The Illumina HiSeq System was used to sequence the amplified TCR beta libraries as 87-base-pair reads. Regarding the original processing steps: In a later analysis, tens of millions of unique TCR beta chains were counted across the roughly 610 repertoires, and about 10 million of these chains were shared by at least two donors. Raw reads were error-corrected and collapsed into unique sequences by a nearest-neighbor algorithm in which closely related sequences were merged to remove PCR and sequencing errors. V, D and J gene segments were assigned by aligning CDR3 sequences to IMGT reference sequences. For a sequence to be retained, at least a six-nucleotide match to both a V gene segment and a J gene segment was required. Rearrangements were classified as productive when the CDR3 lacked stop codons and remained in frame with V and J, and all other rearrangements were classified as non-productive. CDR3 was defined according to IMGT convention as the region running from the second conserved V-encoded cysteine to the conserved J-encoded phenylalanine. In an earlier analysis of approximately 500 of the donors, sequences lacking an unambiguous match to a single V gene segment were excluded. In an earlier analysis of a few hundred of the donors, V segments were called functional above 56.7% productive rearrangements and were called segregating when the between-donor standard deviation exceeded 5%. A statistical classification framework was developed to diagnose cytomegalovirus status using the catalog of TCR beta chain sequences. A later analysis assigned V and J genes by comparing TCR nucleotide sequences with IMGT/GENE-DB human TR gene sequences. In a later analysis, CDR3 sequences and most-parsimonious VDJ recombination scenarios were assigned using the TCRdist pipeline. In a later analysis, each TCR beta chain was defined by its CDR3 amino acid sequence together with its V-gene family, and reads without a unique V-gene family were excluded. In a later analysis, fewer than 600 highly shared, low-generation-probability nucleotide sequences were removed to address suspected cross-contamination and a sequencing artifact. In a later analysis, a clonal expansion index for each public chain was calculated from normalized within-repertoire ranks of inferred template counts. In a later analysis, generation probabilities were computed using a VDJ recombination model fitted to out-of-frame rearrangements, and the results were checked against IGoR. In a later analysis, hypergeometric tests were used to score TCR-TCR, TCR-HLA and TCR-CMV co-occurrence, with a repertoire-size bias correction applied to TCR pairs. A later analysis estimated false discovery rates by permuting HLA or CMV assignments 20 times. A later analysis grouped co-occurring TCRs with DBSCAN, adding TCRdist sequence similarity when clustering within HLA-allele-positive subsets. Repertoires with fewer than 30,000 or more than 120,000 public chains, plus five repertoires with anomalous nucleotide sharing, were excluded from co-occurrence clustering. In TCRdb, the immuneACCESS table is reduced to in-frame sequences with V and J assigned. These tables do not hold every clone; where another copy was compared, an unresolved V gene accounts for under half, and the others remain unexplained. V and J calls and clone size are as listed in that table; D and trimming were resolved from the DNA. The sample profile shows roughly 150,000 clones; 82% of them were found once. The ten largest clones take up 2% to 3% of the sample.

Its CDR3 holds 14 amino acids, cysteine through phenylalanine. CDR3 DNA only is kept here, 42 bases in frame from base 1. Per the germline V gene, MNHEY is the CDR1 and SVGAGI is the CDR2. For this chain, trimming is 8 bases at the V end and 7 bases at the J end, and the number of junction bases without a gene match is 9. The cohort consisted of 650 to 850 healthy bone marrow donors. All cohort members were sampled while nominally healthy, although unrecorded immune exposures were likely present. The donor was CMV seronegative and belonged to the group of several hundred seronegative cohort members. Every donor gave a peripheral blood sample, and the peripheral blood mononuclear cells from that sample were used for TCR beta sequencing. Genomic DNA was extracted from the blood cell samples with the Qiagen DNeasy Blood Extraction Kit. Details on this clone: No cognate antigen has been identified for it. No qualities accompany the bases; no much larger clone lies one base away.

The sequence came from a male donor in good health and CMV-seronegative. Sequencing was done on a sample of PBMCs. The chain is made from TRBV6-5 and TRBJ2-2; 8 middle bases align to TRBD1. The CDR3 protein: CASYNGQGRGELFF. The DNA sequence reads TGTGCCAGCTATAACGGACAGGGCCGCGGGGAGCTGTTTTTT.